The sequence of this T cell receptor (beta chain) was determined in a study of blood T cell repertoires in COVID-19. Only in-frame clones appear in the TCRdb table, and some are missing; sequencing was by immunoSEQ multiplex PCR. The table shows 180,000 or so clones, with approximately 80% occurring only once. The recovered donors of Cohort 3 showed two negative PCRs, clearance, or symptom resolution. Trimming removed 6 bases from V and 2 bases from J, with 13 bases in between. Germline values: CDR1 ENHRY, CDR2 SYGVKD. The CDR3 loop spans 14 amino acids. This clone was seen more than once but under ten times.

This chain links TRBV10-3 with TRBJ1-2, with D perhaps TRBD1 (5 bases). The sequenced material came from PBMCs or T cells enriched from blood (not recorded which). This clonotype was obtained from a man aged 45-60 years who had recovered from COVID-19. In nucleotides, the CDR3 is TGTGCCATCAGCCAGGACAACCGAAACTATGGCTACACCTTC. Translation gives CAISQDNRNYGYTF.